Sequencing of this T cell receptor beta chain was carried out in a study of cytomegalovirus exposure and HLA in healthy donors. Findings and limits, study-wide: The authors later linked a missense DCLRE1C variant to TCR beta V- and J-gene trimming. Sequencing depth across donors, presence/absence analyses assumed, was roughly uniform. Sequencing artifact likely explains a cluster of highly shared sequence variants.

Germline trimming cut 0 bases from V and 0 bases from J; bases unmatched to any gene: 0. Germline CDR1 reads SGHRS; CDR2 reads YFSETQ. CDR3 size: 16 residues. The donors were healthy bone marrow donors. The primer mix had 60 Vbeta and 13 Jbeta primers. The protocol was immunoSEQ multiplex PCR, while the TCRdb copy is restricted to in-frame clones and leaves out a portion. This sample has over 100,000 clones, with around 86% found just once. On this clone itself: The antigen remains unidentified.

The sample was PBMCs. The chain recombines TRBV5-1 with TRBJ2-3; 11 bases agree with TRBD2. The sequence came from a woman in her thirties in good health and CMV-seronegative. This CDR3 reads CASSLGLAGSTDTQYF. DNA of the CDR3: TGCGCCAGCAGCTTGGGACTAGCGGGGAGCACAGATACGCAGTATTTT.